These 17 T cell receptor beta chains came from one sample sequenced in a study of cytomegalovirus exposure and HLA in healthy donors. Primers for the PCR totalled 60 Vbeta and 13 Jbeta. Profiled with immunoSEQ multiplex PCR; TCRdb holds only in-frame clones, not every one. The table includes about 130,000 clones, around 74% detected once. The sequenced sample consisted of PBMCs. The receptors stem from a man aged 18-30 years in good health and CMV-seropositive.

The chain couples TRBV4-3 to TRBJ2-2; TRBD1 is a possible D gene (6 bases). The germline gives CDR1 LGHNA, CDR2 YSLEER. V lost 6 bases to trimming and J lost 0 bases, with 8 bases between them. The CDR3 is 14 residues long. The CDR3 loop reads CASRRTANTGELFF. The CDR3 DNA reads TGCGCCAGCAGGAGGACAGCGAACACCGGGGAGCTGTTTTTT.

The rearrangement links TRBV2 to TRBJ1-6, with a weak D call TRBD1 (5 bases). CDR1 SNHLY and CDR2 FYNNEI come from the germline V gene. The V and J ends lost 2 bases and 11 bases respectively, with 19 bases between them. CDR3 length equals 16 residues. CDR3: CASSEIWTTIVTPLHF. In DNA form, the CDR3 reads TGTGCCAGCAGTGAAATATGGACAACCATAGTGACACCCCTCCACTTT.

This clone was detected only a few times. The chain couples TRBV7-2 to TRBJ1-5; tentatively, D is TRBD1 (5 bases). Trimming shortened V by 1 base and J by 9 bases, and 13 bases separated the two germline ends. In germline, CDR1 is SGHTA, CDR2 FQGNSA. The CDR3 is made up of 14 amino acids. CDR3 in amino acids: CASSLGGPQGPQHF. The CDR3 DNA sequence: TGTGCCAGCAGCTTAGGGGGCCCCCAGGGGCCCCAGCATTTT.

The J gene is TRBJ2-1, the V gene TRBV28; a weak D match, TRBD2 (5 bases). The CDR3 extends over 13 amino acids. Trimming shortened V by 5 bases and J by 3 bases, and 8 bases separated the two germline ends. The germline V gene has CDR1 MDHEN and CDR2 SYDVKM. CDR3 loop: CASSQDFYNEQFF. The CDR3 coding sequence is TGTGCCAGCAGTCAGGACTTCTACAATGAGCAGTTCTTC.

The chain has TRBV7-2 and TRBJ2-5; 8 bases match TRBD2. Trimming removed 3 bases from V and 5 bases from J; junction bases left unmatched: 5. This CDR3 has 14 amino acids. CDR1 is SGHTA, CDR2 FQGNSA, per germline. DNA of the CDR3: TGTGCCAGCAGCTTTAGGTCGGGGGGGGAGACCCAGTACTTC. This codes for CASSFRSGGETQYF.

This chain links TRBV7-9 with TRBJ1-2; TRBD1 might be the D (6 bases). The germline V gene encodes CDR1 SEHNR and CDR2 FQNEAQ (reference sequence). The V end lost 2 bases, the J end lost 7 bases, and 11 bases lay between the germline ends. This CDR3 region has 13 residues. CDR3 DNA sequence: TGTGCCAGCAGCTTAAACAGGGAGGGTGGCTACACCTTC. Translating gives CASSLNREGGYTF.

V gene TRBV7-3 combines with J gene TRBJ2-3; 7 nucleotides match TRBD2. Trimming took 6 bases from V and 0 from J; bases not matched to a gene: 9. The germline gives CDR1 SGHTA, CDR2 FQGTGA. This CDR3 has 16 residues. CDR3 in amino acids: CASRQTLASSTDTQYF. DNA for the CDR3: TGTGCCAGCAGGCAAACACTAGCGTCTAGCACAGATACGCAGTATTTT.

The table lists this clone with a count of one. Additional DNA sequences in this sample encode the identical CDR3. The V call is TRBV6-5, the J call TRBJ2-3, with D unresolved. The CDR3 is made up of 13 amino acids. CDR1 is MNHEY, CDR2 SVGAGI, per germline. V was trimmed by 5 bases and J by 0 bases, leaving 6 bases between them. The CDR3 nucleotides read TGTGCCAGCAGTCGTACTAGCACAGATACGCAGTATTTT. Amino acid sequence: CASSRTSTDTQYF.

V and J are TRBV6-5 and TRBJ2-7; 12 nucleotides match TRBD2. The CDR3 totals 15 residues. CDR1 is MNHEY and CDR2 is SVGAGI in the germline V gene. V shed 6 bases, J shed 4 bases, and the junction held 7 bases outside the gene matches. The CDR3 sequence: CASSTRTSGKYEQYF. The CDR3 region has the DNA TGTGCCAGCAGCACCAGGACTAGCGGGAAGTACGAGCAGTACTTC.

The genes are TRBV5-1 and TRBJ2-5; D is perhaps TRBD1 (5 bases). The V gene's germline CDR1 is SGHRS and CDR2 YFSETQ. The CDR3 contains 14 residues. Trimming left V 0 bases short and J 4 bases short, with 10 bases between. The CDR3 DNA reads TGCGCCAGCAGCTTGGTGGGGCCGGGAGAGACCCAGTACTTC. It translates to CASSLVGPGETQYF. Full variable domain (outside the CDR3, taken from reference TRBV5-1 and TRBJ2-5): KAGVTQTPRYLIKTRGQQVTLSCSPISGHRSVSWYQQTPGQGLQFLFEYFSETQRNKGNFPGRFSGRQFSNSRSEMNVSTLELGDSALYLCASSLVGPGETQYFGPGTRLLVL.

The gene calls are TRBV30 and TRBJ2-7, with D possibly TRBD2 on 5 matching bases. CDR1 is GTSNPN, CDR2 SVGIG, per germline (reference sequence). With 4 bases removed from V and 5 bases from J, the gap between germline ends came to 15 bases. This CDR3 region has 13 residues. The CDR3 sequence is CAWNSGVVDEQYF. The CDR3 coding sequence is TGTGCCTGGAACTCCGGGGTAGTGGACGAGCAGTACTTC.

This clone has more than one count but fewer than ten. The gene calls are TRBV7-8 and TRBJ1-4, with a weak D call TRBD1 (5 bases). The germline V and J ends were trimmed by 1 base and 7 bases, with 16 bases remaining between them. CDR3 size: 16 residues. CDR1 and CDR2 (germline): SGHVS, FQNEAQ. CDR3 in DNA: TGTGCCAGCAGCTTAGGGGGGGAGGGGCTTGGTGAAAAACTGTTTTTT. Translation gives CASSLGGEGLGEKLFF.

This rearrangement joins TRBV6-5 to TRBJ1-5; no definite D call. The CDR3 is 12 amino acids. V lost 4 bases and J 7 bases, leaving 8 bases between the germline ends. CDR1 MNHEY and CDR2 SVGAGI come from the germline V gene. CDR3 sequence (DNA): TGTGCCAGCAGTTCAAACGGGCAGCCCCAGCATTTT. It specifies CASSSNGQPQHF.

The rearrangement links TRBV2 to TRBJ2-5; 16 nucleotides match TRBD2. J lost 1 base, V lost 3 bases, and 5 bases had no gene match. Germline V gives CDR1 SNHLY, CDR2 FYNNEI. The CDR3 loop spans 18 amino acids. The CDR3 DNA is TGTGCCAGCAGTGAGGGACTAGCGGGGGGGGAAGGCCAAGAGACCCAGTACTTC. Translation gives CASSEGLAGGEGQETQYF.

The chain joins TRBV18 to TRBJ2-3; D remains unclear. Germline CDR1 and CDR2: KGHSH and LQKENI. V gave up 3 bases and J gave up 1 base, with 8 bases separating them. The CDR3 is made up of 14 amino acids. The CDR3 is CASSPAAGTDTQYF. The CDR3 coding sequence is TGTGCCAGCTCACCGGCTGCGGGCACAGATACGCAGTATTTT.

This sequence joins TRBV4-1 and TRBJ2-7; no firm D call. The CDR3 is made up of 17 amino acids. CDR1 and CDR2 from the germline V gene are MGHRA and YSYEKL. Trimming removed 1 base from V and 1 base from J, with 17 bases in between. The CDR3 DNA is TGCGCCAGCAGCCAAGTATATCAACAGCAGAAATCCTACGAGCAGTACTTC. It codes for CASSQVYQQQKSYEQYF.

The genes are TRBV6-6 and TRBJ2-2; 7 bases fit TRBD2. J lost 0 bases, V lost 9 bases, and 7 bases had no gene match. Germline assignment: CDR1 MNHNY and CDR2 SVGAGI (reference sequence). This CDR3 region has 15 residues. CDR3 nucleotides: TGTGCCAGTGTCCCTAGCGGTTCGAACACCGGGGAGCTGTTTTTT. Translated, it gives CASVPSGSNTGELFF.